The text below deals with one TCR beta chain. The V and J ends lost 3 bases and 2 bases respectively, with 8 bases between them. This CDR3 comprises 14 residues. Per germline, CDR1 KGHSH and CDR2 LQKENI. The sample belongs to a study of blood T cell repertoires in COVID-19. Background on the study: PBMCs, B-cell-depleted T cells, or T cells provided the cDNA or gDNA that made up the material.

Authors' analysis steps: The authors estimated nucleated cell counts from reference gene primer amplification. The table came from immunoSEQ multiplex PCR; TCRdb's copy has only in-frame clones and leaves some out. That table is the source of V, J and clone size, and D and trimming were worked out from the DNA. The profile shows about 87,000 clones, roughly 84% of them singletons. The sample comprised peripheral blood. The source is an elderly woman with acute or convalescent COVID-19. V is TRBV18 and J is TRBJ2-1; tentative D call: TRBD1 (6 bases). The CDR3 loop reads CASSPDRTYNEQFF. The DNA of the CDR3 is TGTGCCAGCTCACCTGACAGGACCTACAATGAGCAGTTCTTC.